The 22 T cell receptor beta chains below come from one sample, sequenced in a study of blood T cells in healthy people across ages. A second PCR of roughly 7 to 11 cycles used a sample-barcoded 5' primer and a J-beta primer mix. TCRdb re-called the 5' RACE reads through MiXCR, storing one row per CDR3 protein. This sample has hundreds of thousands of distinct CDR3 sequences; roughly 25% occur once, and the top ten carry under 10%. This same sample was also taken into another study, of T cells of mothers and their children.

The source material was blood. The receptors stem from a boy between 10 and 17 years old in good health.

This sequence joins TRBV20-1 and TRBJ2-3, with D possibly matching TRBD2 (5 bases). V lost 3 bases and J lost 6, with 19 bases in between. This CDR3 comprises 15 residues. CDR1 and CDR2 from the germline V gene are DFQATT and SNEGSKA (reference sequence). The CDR3 DNA reads as TGCAGTGCTAGGCCCCCCGCTCTAGCTCTCGATACGCAGTATTTT. Protein sequence: CSARPPALALDTQYF.

V and J are TRBV7-9 and TRBJ2-3, with 11 bases aligning to TRBD2. Trimming removed 0 bases from V and 6 bases from J; junction bases left unmatched: 5. Germline V gene sequence: CDR1 SEHNR, CDR2 FQNEAQ (reference sequence). The length of the CDR3 is 16 residues. DNA of the CDR3: TGTGCCAGCAGCTTAGCTACTAGCGGGAGAGGGGATACGCAGTATTTT. Translated, it gives CASSLATSGRGDTQYF.

This clonotype was found a few times. The germline gene is not matched at one end of the junction; a read error may be the cause. The chain is built from TRBV9 and TRBJ2-5, with a possible D match to TRBD1 (6 bases). The V gene's germline CDR1 is SGDLS and CDR2 YYNGEE. The CDR3 consists of 16 residues. CDR3 nucleotides: TGTGCCAACAGCTTCGGTGCAGGGGCTTACCAAGAGACCCAGTACTTC. It translates to CANSFGAGAYQETQYF.

V is TRBV5-1 and J is TRBJ1-2; possible D gene TRBD1, 5 bases. The V gene's germline CDR1 is SGHRS and CDR2 YFSETQ. The CDR3 length is 14 residues. The V gene lost 4 bases and the J gene lost 3 bases, with 13 bases spanning the gap. DNA for the CDR3: TGCGCCAGCAGCCTGGGAGACAGCGACTATGGCTACACCTTC. Translating gives CASSLGDSDYGYTF.

The chain couples TRBV3-1 to TRBJ2-5; D remains ambiguous. The J call may be mistaken, given a closer DNA end match to TRBJ2-1. The germline gives CDR1 LGHDT, CDR2 YNNKEL (reference sequence). The CDR3 is 16 residues long. CDR3 sequence: CASSPELSILHNEQFF. CDR3 nucleotides: TGTGCCAGCAGTCCAGAGCTAAGTATACTCCACAATGAGCAGTTCTTC.

This clonotype turned up a few times. The V call is TRBV6-1, the J call TRBJ2-1; D is undetermined. Looked up from germline, CDR1 is MNHNS and CDR2 is SASEGT. V lost 6 bases and J 3 bases, leaving 6 bases between the germline ends. The CDR3 length is 12 residues. CDR3 sequence (DNA): TGTGCCAGCAGCGTACTCTACAATGAGCAGTTCTTC. Translated, it gives CASSVLYNEQFF.

This clonotype was seen more than once but under ten times. The chain has TRBV2 and TRBJ2-7; TRBD2 agrees at 7 bases. Germline lookup yields CDR1 SNHLY and CDR2 FYNNEI. The CDR3 spans 13 residues. The trim removed 8 bases at V and 5 bases at J, leaving 9 bases unmatched. The CDR3 DNA reads as TGTGCCAGCCTTCCGACTAGCCGCCACGAGCAGTACTTC. Its translation is CASLPTSRHEQYF.

The V call is TRBV4-3, the J call TRBJ2-1; a weak D match, TRBD2 (7 bases). Deletions cut 3 bases from V and 9 bases from J, with 24 bases between. CDR1 is LGHNA, CDR2 YSLEER, per germline. The CDR3 has 17 residues. The CDR3 is CASSQALSGGASVEQFF. CDR3 nucleotide sequence: TGCGCCAGCAGCCAGGCCTTAAGTGGGGGGGCAAGCGTTGAGCAGTTCTTC.

This clonotype was counted between two and nine times. This chain uses TRBV29-1 with TRBJ2-5; 9 nucleotides line up with TRBD1. This CDR3 has 13 residues. The V segment lost 5 bases and the J segment 5 bases; nucleotides outside the gene matches: 6. Germline CDR1 SQVTM, CDR2 ANQGSEA. The CDR3 spells CSVQGQGRETQYF. The CDR3 DNA reads TGCAGCGTTCAGGGACAGGGAAGGGAGACCCAGTACTTC.

This clonotype was detected only a few times. V gene TRBV7-8 combines with J gene TRBJ1-5, with 10 bases aligning to TRBD1. V gave up 7 bases and J gave up 4 bases; unmatched junction bases: 7. The V gene's germline CDR1 is SGHVS and CDR2 FQNEAQ. This CDR3 comprises 15 residues. The chain's CDR3 is CASNPGTGVNQPQHF. The CDR3 DNA follows: TGTGCCAGCAACCCCGGGACAGGGGTGAATCAGCCCCAGCATTTT.

V is TRBV20-1 and J is TRBJ2-2; D possibly corresponds to TRBD2 (5 bases). This CDR3 spans 13 amino acids. CDR1 DFQATT and CDR2 SNEGSKA come from the germline V gene (reference sequence). V gave up 1 base and J gave up 4 bases, with 7 bases separating them. CDR3 sequence (DNA): TGCAGTGCTAGAGTCGAGGGCACCGGGGAGCTGTTTTTT. Translating gives CSARVEGTGELFF.

The chain is built from TRBV20-1 and TRBJ1-4, with TRBD1 identical over 7 bases. Trimming removed 5 bases from V and 3 bases from J; junction bases left unmatched: 9. CDR3 length: 15 amino acids. Per the germline V gene, CDR1 is DFQATT and CDR2 is SNEGSKA (reference sequence). This CDR3 reads CSAPGTVLANEKLFF. The CDR3, as DNA: TGCAGTGCTCCCGGGACAGTGCTAGCTAATGAAAAACTGTTTTTT.

The V and J genes are TRBV7-9 and TRBJ2-1; D is possibly TRBD2 (7 bases). This CDR3 spans 13 amino acids. Germline V CDR1 and CDR2: SEHNR, FQNEAQ (reference sequence). The V gene lost 10 bases and the J gene lost 6 bases, with 16 bases spanning the gap. The CDR3 sequence is CATLGGGGNEQFF. The CDR3 region has the DNA TGTGCCACCCTGGGGGGAGGGGGCAATGAGCAGTTCTTC. The entire variable domain, with the rest obtained from reference TRBV7-9 and TRBJ2-1, is as follows: DTGVSQNPRHKITKRGQNVTFRCDPISEHNRLYWYRQTLGQGPEFLTYFQNEAQLEKSRLLSDRFSAERPKGSFSTLEIQRTEQGDSAMYLCATLGGGGNEQFFGPGTRLTVL.

Details on this clonotype: The junction does not match germline at one end; this may be a read error. The rearrangement joins TRBV10-3 to TRBJ1-2; D not resolved. Germline values: CDR1 ENHRY, CDR2 SYGVKD. This CDR3 is 15 amino acids long. CDR3 sequence reads: CAISERSENSYGYAF. The CDR3 DNA sequence: TGTGCCATCAGTGAACGATCGGAGAATTCGTATGGCTACGCCTTC.

In the case of this clonotype: At one boundary the junction diverges from the germline segment, which might be a read error. This chain links TRBV19 with TRBJ2-4; TRBD1 agrees at 9 bases. This CDR3 spans 21 amino acids. CDR1 LNHDA and CDR2 SQIVND come from the germline V gene (reference sequence). The CDR3 sequence is CVSSKRPGQGLYSLAKNIQYF. CDR3 bases: TGTGTCAGTAGTAAACGCCCAGGACAGGGGCTCTACTCGTTAGCCAAAAACATTCAGTACTTC. Based on the CDR3 plus reference TRBV19 and TRBJ2-4, the full variable domain is DGGITQSPKYLFRKEGQNVTLSCEQNLNHDAMYWYRQDPGQGLRLIYYSQIVNDFQKGDIAEGYSVSREKKESFPLTVTSAQKNPTAFYLCVSSKRPGQGLYSLAKNIQYFGAGTRLSVL.

V gene TRBV5-1 combines with J gene TRBJ2-5; unclear D gene. Gene TRBJ2-1 matches the end of the DNA better, so the J call may be wrong. CDR3 length: 14 amino acids. Per germline, CDR1 SGHRS and CDR2 YFSETQ. CDR3 residues: CASSLRAEPKEQFF. The CDR3 DNA sequence: TGCGCCAGCAGCTTGAGGGCAGAGCCCAAGGAGCAGTTCTTC.

The chain has TRBV25-1 and TRBJ2-5; D might be TRBD1 or TRBD2, each matching 6 bases. Trimming shortened V by 0 bases and J by 6 bases, and 8 bases separated the two germline ends. The CDR3 has 13 amino acids. CDR1 and CDR2 (germline): MGHDK, SYGVNS. The CDR3 DNA is TGTGCCAGCAGTGAATACGGGGGCCAGACCCAGTACTTC. Translation gives CASSEYGGQTQYF.

In regard to this clonotype: At one end, the junction sequence differs from germline, possibly due to a read error. This chain links TRBV11-2 with TRBJ2-2; D is perhaps TRBD1 or TRBD2 (5 bases each). The CDR3 runs 16 residues. Germline-derived CDR1 and CDR2 are SGHAT and FQNNGV. The CDR3 protein is CASSPLKGDSAGELFF. The CDR3, as DNA: TGTGCCAGCAGCCCTCTTAAAGGGGATAGCGCCGGGGAGCTGTTCTTT.

CDR3 nucleotide sequence: TGTGCCAGCAGTTTATCTGTAGGAGAGACCCAGTACTTC. Translated: CASSLSVGETQYF. The rearrangement joins TRBV27 to TRBJ2-1, with D hard to call. Matching the DNA end better, TRBJ2-5 makes the J call doubtful. Germline V lookup: CDR1 MNHEY, CDR2 SMNVEV (reference sequence). This CDR3 is 13 amino acids long.

The chain combines TRBV6-5 with TRBJ1-1; 7 nucleotides agree with TRBD1. This CDR3 contains 15 residues. Trimming at V came to 0 bases and at J to 1 base, leaving 2 bases not matched to a gene. Germline CDR1 is MNHEY and CDR2 is SVGAGI. The CDR3 here is CASSYSSGGNTEAFF. The CDR3 nucleotides read TGTGCCAGCAGTTACTCGTCAGGGGGGAACACTGAAGCTTTCTTT.

The rearrangement joins TRBV7-8 to TRBJ2-5; the D gene is possibly TRBD2 (5 bases). The DNA end favors TRBJ2-7, so the J call may be wrong. The CDR3 has 14 amino acids. Germline-derived CDR1 and CDR2 are SGHVS and FQNEAQ. The CDR3 reads CASSLLSGRGEQYF. The CDR3, as DNA: TGTGCCAGCAGCTTATTGTCGGGAAGAGGCGAGCAGTACTTC.

The rearrangement uses TRBV5-1 and TRBJ1-4, with D possibly being TRBD1 (5 bases). From germline, CDR1 is SGHRS and CDR2 YFSETQ. V lost 0 bases to trimming and J lost 7 bases, with 16 bases between them. The CDR3 has 16 amino acids. The CDR3 DNA sequence: TGCGCCAGCAGCTTGGACTCGGGGGGGGATACTGAAAAACTGTTTTTT. This sequence encodes CASSLDSGGDTEKLFF.